Listed below are T cell receptor beta chains from one sample, sequenced in a study of a mutant IDH1 vaccine in newly diagnosed glioma. Their antigens are not known. Clones were read by immunoSEQ multiplex PCR, and TCRdb kept only the in-frame ones, dropping some. The sample has tens of thousands of clones, roughly nine tenths seen once. The starting material was PBMCs, obtained from a glioma patient whose treatment included an IDH1 peptide vaccine. These receptors were collected from a man aged 40-49 years with glioma. CDR3s include the opening cysteine and the closing phenylalanine or tryptophan. D genes are given only for firm matches. Size values are once, few and many counts, or a class for expanded clones, and some rows have none.

d_gene | abundance | j_gene | v_gene | CDR3nt | CDR3aa
NA | NA | TRBJ1-1 | TRBV5-4 | TGTGCCAGCAGCTCAGACCGGGGCGGGGGAGCTTTCTTT | CASSSDRGGGAFF
TRBD1 | NA | TRBJ1-4 | TRBV15 | TGTGCCACCAGCAGGGGGACAGGGGCGAGCGAAAAACTGTTTTTT | CATSRGTGASEKLFF
NA | NA | TRBJ1-2 | TRBV6-6 | TGTGCCAGCAGGGTACAGGGCTATGGCTACACCTTC | CASRVQGYGYTF
NA | NA | TRBJ1-6 | TRBV4-1 | TGCGCCAGCAGCCAAGACCCCCCGGCAGGGGCTTCTTCACCCCTCCACTTT | CASSQDPPAGASSPLHF
TRBD1 | NA | TRBJ1-4 | TRBV19 | TGTGCCAGTAGGCCACAGGGGCCGAATGAAAAACTGTTTTTT | CASRPQGPNEKLFF
NA | NA | TRBJ2-7 | TRBV5-1 | TGCGCCAGCAGCCCCAATACAGGGCTGGCCTACGAGCAGTACTTC | CASSPNTGLAYEQYF
NA | NA | TRBJ2-5 | TRBV28 | TGTGCCAGCAGTTTCTTCGGATATCGGATGTACCAAGAGACCCAGTACTTC | CASSFFGYRMYQETQYF
TRBD2 | once | TRBJ2-7 | TRBV7-2 | TGTGCCAGCAGCGCGACTAGCGGGAGTCCCTACGAGCAGTACTTC | CASSATSGSPYEQYF
NA | NA | TRBJ1-1 | TRBV7-9 | TGTGCCAGCAGCTCAGACGTGTGGGTGACTGAAGCTTTCTTT | CASSSDVWVTEAFF
TRBD1 | NA | TRBJ1-6 | TRBV7-9 | TGTGCCAGCAGCGCCCCCCGCGGACAGGCTGGGAATTCACCCCTCCACTTT | CASSAPRGQAGNSPLHF
NA | NA | TRBJ2-5 | TRBV7-2 | TGTGCCAGCAGCCCTGACAGGCGGGAAGAGACCCAGTACTTC | CASSPDRREETQYF
TRBD1 | NA | TRBJ2-1 | TRBV5-1 | TGCGCCAGCAGCTCCGTTAGGACAGGGATCAATGAGCAGTTCTTC | CASSSVRTGINEQFF
TRBD1 | NA | TRBJ1-2 | TRBV11-2 | TGTGCCAGCAGCTTCGGACAGGCTTGGGGCTATGGCTACACCTTC | CASSFGQAWGYGYTF
NA | once | TRBJ1-2 | TRBV6-1 | TGTGCCAGCAGTGACCCCTACTATGGCTACACCTTC | CASSDPYYGYTF
TRBD2 | NA | TRBJ2-7 | TRBV28 | TGTGCCAGCAGTTTCACCGGGACTAGCGGTTCCTACGAGCAGTACTTC | CASSFTGTSGSYEQYF
NA | NA | TRBJ2-2 | TRBV7-3 | TGTGCCAGCAGCCGCGCAGGCGGCCCGAACACCGGGGAGCTGTTTTTT | CASSRAGGPNTGELFF
NA | NA | TRBJ1-5 | TRBV30 | TGTGCCTGGGACTCGGGGGGAACTGGCAATCAGCCCCAGCATTTT | CAWDSGGTGNQPQHF
TRBD1 | NA | TRBJ2-7 | TRBV7-2 | TGTGCCAGTAACCCCAGGACAGGGGGTGGTATCGAGCAGTACTTC | CASNPRTGGGIEQYF
NA | NA | TRBJ2-7 | TRBV19 | TGTGCCAGTAGTATCGGCCCGGGGGTAGGAAACTACGAGCAGTACTTC | CASSIGPGVGNYEQYF
TRBD1 | NA | TRBJ1-3 | TRBV4-2 | TGTGCCAGCAGCCAAGGGACAGGGGGCCCTAACTCTGGAAACACCATATATTTT | CASSQGTGGPNSGNTIYF
TRBD1 | NA | TRBJ1-2 | TRBV7-9 | TGTGCCAGCAGCTTGGACCGGGACAGGGGAAACGGCTACACCTTC | CASSLDRDRGNGYTF
NA | NA | TRBJ1-4 | TRBV4-3 | TGCGCCAGCAGCCGCAGGATCAATGAAAAACTGTTTTTT | CASSRRINEKLFF
NA | NA | TRBJ1-1 | TRBV2 | TGTGCCAGCACCCCAGTAGGGGACACTGAAGCTTTCTTT | CASTPVGDTEAFF
NA | NA | TRBJ2-1 | TRBV5-8 | TGTGCCAGCAGCTTGTACCGCTCCTACAATGAGCAGTTCTTC | CASSLYRSYNEQFF
TRBD2 | few | TRBJ2-1 | TRBV6-5 | TGTGCCAGCAGTTACGAACTAGCGGGAGGTAATGAGCAGTTCTTC | CASSYELAGGNEQFF
NA | NA | TRBJ2-3 | TRBV29-1 | TGCAGCGTTGAATCGGGGTCAGATACGCAGTATTTT | CSVESGSDTQYF
NA | NA | TRBJ2-5 | TRBV7-9 | TGTGCCAGCAGCCCCGGTCCGGGGTCGTACTTC | CASSPGPGSYF
TRBD2 | NA | TRBJ2-1 | TRBV19 | TGTGCCAGTAACATACCTAGCGGTGGCTACAATGAGCAGTTCTTC | CASNIPSGGYNEQFF
NA | once | TRBJ2-1 | TRBV7-2 | TGTGCCAGCAGCTCGGACAGCTACAATGAGCAGTTCTTC | CASSSDSYNEQFF
NA | NA | TRBJ2-3 | TRBV7-6 | TGTGCCAGCAGCTTTGATCAGGTCACAGATACGCAGTATTTT | CASSFDQVTDTQYF
NA | NA | TRBJ2-6 | TRBV2 | TGTGCCAGCAGGGGGGATAGCCCAGCCGTCCTGACTTTC | CASRGDSPAVLTF
NA | NA | TRBJ1-4 | TRBV28 | TGTGCCAGCAGTGCTAATGAAAAACTGTTTTTT | CASSANEKLFF
TRBD1 | NA | TRBJ1-3 | TRBV6-1 | TGTGCCACTCTCCCCAGGGGGAACACCATATATTTT | CATLPRGNTIYF
NA | once | TRBJ1-5 | TRBV30 | TGTGCCTGGAGTGAGGTGGCAGGACAGCCCCAGCATTTT | CAWSEVAGQPQHF
NA | NA | TRBJ2-1 | TRBV5-1 | TGCGCCAGTTTGGGGGATAGGAATGAGCAGTTCTTC | CASLGDRNEQFF
TRBD2 | NA | TRBJ2-5 | TRBV28 | TGTGCCAGCAGTTTATCCGGGACGTCGCGGGGGTGGGGAGAGACCCAGTACTTC | CASSLSGTSRGWGETQYF
NA | NA | TRBJ1-6 | TRBV6-5 | TGTGCCAGCAGGGACCCGAATTCACCCCTCCACTTT | CASRDPNSPLHF
TRBD2 | NA | TRBJ2-3 | TRBV7-2 | TGTGCCAGCAGCTTACCTAGAGGACTAGCGGATATCACAGATACGCAGTATTTT | CASSLPRGLADITDTQYF